The next 14 T cell receptor beta chains were all read from a single sample in a study of human T cells and chemical hapten exposure. One entry per CDR3 protein, called by TCRdb with MiXCR from the RACE reads. This table holds some 250,000 distinct CDR3 sequences, just under 8% found once. Time point indicated: pre-sensitization, week 0. Treatment of the sample: therapeutic diphenylcyclopropenone sensitization with weekly scalp DPC. The input for sequencing was whole blood, taken in connection with sensitization to the hapten diphenylcyclopropenone (DPC). These receptors were collected from a man between 18 and 35 years old with alopecia areata. Some clones in this sample may be carry-over from other donors' samples.

The rearrangement links TRBV15 to TRBJ2-5; 7 bases are a match to TRBD1. The CDR3 covers 15 residues. Germline CDR1 and CDR2: LNHNV and YYDKDF (reference sequence). J gave up 2 bases and V 0 bases, and 3 bases lay outside the gene matches. CDR3 in amino acids: CATSRDLDRQETQYF. CDR3 DNA: TGTGCCACCAGCAGAGATCTGGACAGGCAAGAGACCCAGTACTTC.

This clonotype was observed a handful of times. The chain uses TRBV27 and TRBJ2-4, with 7 bases fitting TRBD1. CDR1 is MNHEY, CDR2 SMNVEV, per germline (reference sequence). V lost 5 bases, J lost 0 bases, and 10 bases stayed unmatched. The CDR3 length is 17 residues. The CDR3 region is CASSTRKGAIAKNIQYF. In nucleotides, the CDR3 is TGTGCCAGCAGTACGCGTAAGGGGGCTATAGCCAAAAACATTCAGTACTTC.

This clonotype was found many times. The chain couples TRBV20-1 to TRBJ2-5; 10 bases fit TRBD2. Trimming at V came to 3 bases and at J to 5 bases, leaving 12 bases not matched to a gene. The CDR3 consists of 16 residues. Looked up from germline, CDR1 is DFQATT and CDR2 is SNEGSKA (reference sequence). The CDR3, as DNA: TGCAGTGCTAGGGATTCAGCGGGGGGGCGGAGGGAGACCCAGTACTTC. Protein sequence: CSARDSAGGRRETQYF.

The table lists this clonotype with a few counts. This chain joins TRBV3-1 and TRBJ2-4, with no clear D. With 1 base removed from V and 0 bases from J, the gap between germline ends came to 10 bases. CDR1 is LGHDT, CDR2 YNNKEL, per germline (reference sequence). The CDR3 is made up of 16 amino acids. The CDR3 reads CASSQGRLLAKNIQYF. Here the CDR3 DNA reads TGTGCCAGCAGCCAAGGTAGGCTGCTAGCCAAAAACATTCAGTACTTC.

This clonotype showed up just a few times. V gene TRBV10-3 combines with J gene TRBJ1-2, with TRBD1 matching over 8 bases. CDR1 is ENHRY and CDR2 is SYGVKD in the germline V gene. CDR3 length equals 12 residues. Trimming cost V 4 bases and J 7 bases; bases outside gene matches: 2. DNA of the CDR3: TGTGCCATCAGTGGGACAGGGTCTGGCTACACCTTC. This codes for CAISGTGSGYTF.

For the CDR3, the DNA is TGCAGCGTTGAACAGGGTGAGGTCTATGGCTACACCTTC. It translates to CSVEQGEVYGYTF. The chain combines TRBV29-1 with TRBJ1-2, with TRBD1 as a possible D gene (5 bases). The germline V gene has CDR1 SQVTM and CDR2 ANQGSEA. The V end was cut by 2 bases, the J end by 4 bases, with 11 bases between. The CDR3 spans 13 residues. The whole variable domain, remainder taken from reference TRBV29-1 and TRBJ1-2, is SAVISQKPSRDICQRGTSLTIQCQVDSQVTMMFWYRQQPGQSLTLIATANQGSEATYESGFVIDKFPISRPNLTFSTLTVSNMSPEDSSIYLCSVEQGEVYGYTFGSGTRLTVV.

Comments on this clonotype: Being one base from a much bigger clone, this may be a read error. J is TRBJ2-7 and V is TRBV5-6, with D possibly being TRBD2 (5 bases). Per the germline V gene, CDR1 is SGHDT and CDR2 is YYEEEE. Trimming removed 7 bases from V and 2 bases from J, with 13 bases in between. CDR3 length: 13 residues. CDR3 in amino acids: CASGRAATYEQYF. CDR3 DNA: TGTGCCAGCGGGCGGGCCGCCACCTACGAGCAGTACTTC. Complete variable domain (other parts from reference TRBV5-6 and TRBJ2-7): DAGVTQSPTHLIKTRGQQVTLRCSPKSGHDTVSWYQQALGQGPQFIFQYYEEEERQRGNFPDRFSGHQFPNYSSELNVNALLLGDSALYLCASGRAATYEQYFGPGTRLTVT.

The CDR3 DNA reads as TGTGCCAGCAGCCCGGACATATTCTACGAGCAGTACGTC. Its translation is CASSPDIFYEQYV. The chain recombines TRBV5-5 with TRBJ2-7; weak D call: TRBD1 (5 bases). This CDR3 region has 13 residues. The germline V and J ends were trimmed by 4 bases and 3 bases, with 11 bases remaining between them. Germline loops: CDR1 SGHKS, CDR2 YYEKEE (reference sequence).

The rearrangement joins TRBV11-2 to TRBJ2-3; D not resolved. Trimming removed 2 bases from V and 3 bases from J, with 15 bases in between. The V gene's germline CDR1 is SGHAT and CDR2 FQNNGV. This CDR3 is built from 16 residues. The CDR3 DNA reads TGTGCCAGCAGCTTATATCCGGGTCCCCGGACAGATACGCAGTATTTT. It yields the protein CASSLYPGPRTDTQYF.

This clonotype was seen a few times. J is TRBJ1-4 and V is TRBV29-1; D uncertain. Germline V gives CDR1 SQVTM, CDR2 ANQGSEA. The CDR3 loop spans 14 amino acids. V was shortened by 4 bases and J by 8 bases, with 17 bases between the two germline ends. The CDR3: CSVALMGRSEKLFF. In nucleotides, the CDR3 is TGCAGCGTTGCGCTAATGGGTCGGAGCGAAAAACTGTTTTTT.

The chain combines TRBV5-6 with TRBJ1-1; 7 bases fit TRBD1. V was clipped by 4 bases and J by 12 bases; unmatched bases: 12. The CDR3 runs to 13 residues. Looked up from germline, CDR1 is SGHDT and CDR2 is YYEEEE. CDR3 in DNA: TGTGCCAGCAGCCAAGACAGGGTCGATCGAACTTTCTTT. Its translation is CASSQDRVDRTFF.

This clonotype has a single count. Just one base apart from a much larger clone, this may be a read error. The chain couples TRBV7-2 to TRBJ1-3, with D hard to call. Looked up from germline, CDR1 is SGHTA and CDR2 is FQGNSA. The CDR3 is 14 amino acids. The CDR3 protein is CVSSPGIGGNTIYF. DNA of the CDR3: TGTGTCAGCAGCCCGGGCATCGGAGGAAACACCATATATTTT.

This clonotype was detected a few times. The rearrangement joins TRBV7-9 to TRBJ2-3; 11 nucleotides match TRBD2. This CDR3 has 15 residues. V shed 7 bases, J shed 3 bases, and the junction held 6 bases outside the gene matches. CDR1 is SEHNR, CDR2 FQNEAQ, per germline (reference sequence). CDR3 region: CASTPLAGETDTQYF. The CDR3 region has the DNA TGTGCCAGCACCCCACTAGCGGGGGAAACAGATACGCAGTATTTT.

This clonotype appeared many times. V usage is TRBV7-6 and J usage is TRBJ2-7; no definite D call. Germline CDR1 reads SGHVS; CDR2 reads FNYEAQ. This CDR3 is 12 amino acids long. V lost 5 bases and J lost 0, with 5 bases in between. Written as DNA, the CDR3 is TGTGCCAGCAGCCAAAGCTCCTACGAGCAGTACTTC. This gives the protein CASSQSSYEQYF.